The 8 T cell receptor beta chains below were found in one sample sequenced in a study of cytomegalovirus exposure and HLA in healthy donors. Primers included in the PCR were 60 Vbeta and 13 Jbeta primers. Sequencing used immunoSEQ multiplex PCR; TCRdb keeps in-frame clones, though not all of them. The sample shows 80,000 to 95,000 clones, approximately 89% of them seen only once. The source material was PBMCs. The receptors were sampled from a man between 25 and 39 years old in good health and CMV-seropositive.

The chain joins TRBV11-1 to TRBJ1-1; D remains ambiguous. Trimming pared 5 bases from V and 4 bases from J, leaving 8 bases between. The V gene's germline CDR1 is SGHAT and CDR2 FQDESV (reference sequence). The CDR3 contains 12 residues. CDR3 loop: CASSEFGTEAFF. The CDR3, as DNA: TGTGCCAGCAGCGAGTTTGGCACTGAAGCTTTCTTT.

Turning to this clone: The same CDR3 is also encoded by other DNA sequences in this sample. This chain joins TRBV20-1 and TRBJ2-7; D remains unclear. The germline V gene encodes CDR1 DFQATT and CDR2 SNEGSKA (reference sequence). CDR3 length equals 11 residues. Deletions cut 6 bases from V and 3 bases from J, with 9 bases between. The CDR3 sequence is CSASNSYEQYF. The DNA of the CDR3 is TGCAGTGCCTCAAACAGCTACGAGCAGTACTTC.

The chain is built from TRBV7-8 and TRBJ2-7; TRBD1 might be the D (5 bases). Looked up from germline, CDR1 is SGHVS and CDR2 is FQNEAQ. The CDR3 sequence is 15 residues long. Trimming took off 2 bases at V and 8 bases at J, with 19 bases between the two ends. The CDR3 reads CASSLIQGSIFKQYF. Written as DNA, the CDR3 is TGTGCCAGCAGCTTAATCCAGGGCTCTATTTTTAAGCAGTACTTC.

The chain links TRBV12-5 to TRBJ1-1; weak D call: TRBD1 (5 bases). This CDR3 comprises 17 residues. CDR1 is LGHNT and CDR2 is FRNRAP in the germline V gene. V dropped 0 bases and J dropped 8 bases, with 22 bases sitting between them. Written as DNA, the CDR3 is TGTGCTAGTGGTTTGGTAGAGGCAGGGACTCACCTCAGGGAAGCTTTCTTT. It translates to CASGLVEAGTHLREAFF.

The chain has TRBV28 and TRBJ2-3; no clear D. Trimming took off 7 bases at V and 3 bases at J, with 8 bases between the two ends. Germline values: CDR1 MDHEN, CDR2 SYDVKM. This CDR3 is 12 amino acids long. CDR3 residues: CASNIVTDTQYF. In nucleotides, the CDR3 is TGTGCCAGCAATATAGTAACAGATACGCAGTATTTT.

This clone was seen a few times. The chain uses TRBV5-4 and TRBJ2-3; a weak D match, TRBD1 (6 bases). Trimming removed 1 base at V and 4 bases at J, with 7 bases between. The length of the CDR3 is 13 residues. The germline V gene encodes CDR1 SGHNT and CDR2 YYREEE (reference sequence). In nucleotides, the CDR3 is TGTGCCAGCAGCTTGTCAGGGGCAGATACGCAGTATTTT. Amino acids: CASSLSGADTQYF.

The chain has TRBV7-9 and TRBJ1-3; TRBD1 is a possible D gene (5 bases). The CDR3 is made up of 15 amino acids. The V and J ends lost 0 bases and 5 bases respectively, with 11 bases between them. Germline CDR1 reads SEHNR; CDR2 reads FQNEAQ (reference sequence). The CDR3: CASSLASGGRNTIYF. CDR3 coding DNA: TGTGCCAGCAGCTTAGCCTCCGGGGGAAGAAACACCATATATTTT.

The CDR3 loop is CASSTGSNTEAFF. CDR3 DNA sequence: TGTGCCAGCAGCACAGGGTCGAACACTGAAGCTTTCTTT. The rearrangement joins TRBV9 to TRBJ1-1; the D gene is possibly TRBD1 (6 bases). Germline V gene lookup returns CDR1 SGDLS and CDR2 YYNGEE. Trimming cost V 4 bases and J 1 base, with 8 bases left between them. This CDR3 comprises 13 residues.